This passage covers 23 T cell receptor beta chains from one sample sequenced in a study of cytomegalovirus exposure and HLA in healthy donors. Libraries were prepared by immunoSEQ multiplex PCR; TCRdb keeps only in-frame clonotypes and omits some of them. The table has 150,000 to 200,000 clones, less than 85% seen once; the top ten hold approximately 15%. Specimen: PBMCs. The receptors originated from a man younger than 35 in good health and CMV-seropositive.

This clone was picked up one time. The V call is TRBV2, the J call TRBJ2-7, with TRBD2 matching over 12 bases. The CDR3 loop spans 18 amino acids. CDR1 is SNHLY, CDR2 FYNNEI, per germline. The trim removed 5 bases at V and 2 bases at J, leaving 13 bases unmatched. The CDR3 DNA reads as TGTGCCAGCAGTCCTCACCTAGCGGGGGGGCGAGACGCCTACGAGCAGTACTTC. It encodes CASSPHLAGGRDAYEQYF.

The chain couples TRBV28 to TRBJ2-2; D ambiguous. The ends were cut back, 5 bases at V and 4 bases at J, with 8 bases in the middle. CDR1 is MDHEN and CDR2 is SYDVKM in the germline V gene. The CDR3 has 13 residues. CDR3: CASSETGTGELFF. CDR3 nucleotides: TGTGCCAGCAGTGAGACTGGCACCGGGGAGCTGTTTTTT.

This sequence joins TRBV11-3 and TRBJ2-7; TRBD1 is a possible D gene (6 bases). The V gene's germline CDR1 is SGHNT and CDR2 YENEEA. V was pared by 6 bases and J by 4 bases, with 16 bases between. The CDR3 is made up of 14 amino acids. The CDR3 DNA reads as TGTGCCAGCAGGGAACGGACAGAGGTGTACGAGCAGTACTTC. Residues: CASRERTEVYEQYF.

J is TRBJ2-3 and V is TRBV6-1, with TRBD2 matching over 10 bases. The CDR3 runs to 15 residues. V was pared by 1 base and J by 4 bases, with 2 bases of the junction left unmatched. Germline V gene lookup returns CDR1 MNHNS and CDR2 SASEGT. CDR3 loop: CASSEGTSGPDTQYF. The CDR3 DNA reads TGTGCCAGCAGTGAAGGGACTAGCGGCCCAGATACGCAGTATTTT.

This clone was counted only a few times. The gene calls are TRBV6-1 and TRBJ2-7; 10 positions match TRBD1. Trimming removed 5 bases from V and 3 bases from J; junction bases left unmatched: 4. Germline V gene lookup returns CDR1 MNHNS and CDR2 SASEGT. This CDR3 has 14 residues. CDR3: CASSLTGGGYEQYF. The CDR3 DNA follows: TGTGCCAGCAGTCTGACAGGGGGCGGCTACGAGCAGTACTTC.

This sequence joins TRBV18 and TRBJ2-1; TRBD1 matches at 7 bases. The CDR3 spans 16 residues. Germline CDR1 reads KGHSH; CDR2 reads LQKENI. V dropped 3 bases and J dropped 7; count of bases not matched to a gene: 12. The CDR3 DNA sequence: TGTGCCAGCTCACCGAACCTCTACCGGACAGGTAATGAGCAGTTCTTC. This translates into CASSPNLYRTGNEQFF.

This clone was found a few times. The rearrangement joins TRBV18 to TRBJ2-7; D is ambiguous. Trimming left V 6 bases short and J 7 bases short, with 16 bases between. This CDR3 contains 13 residues. Germline V CDR1 and CDR2: KGHSH, LQKENI. The CDR3 here is CASSYLIDGEQYF. As DNA, the CDR3 is TGTGCCAGCTCTTATTTAATCGACGGGGAGCAGTACTTC. Full variable domain (remainder filled in from reference TRBV18 and TRBJ2-7): NAGVMQNPRHLVRRRGQEARLRCSPMKGHSHVYWYRQLPEEGLKFMVYLQKENIIDESGMPKERFSAEFPKEGPSILRIQQVVRGDSAAYFCASSYLIDGEQYFGPGTRLTVT.

V usage is TRBV7-9 and J usage is TRBJ2-7; D is undetermined. Germline values: CDR1 SEHNR, CDR2 FQNEAQ (reference sequence). The CDR3 covers 11 residues. V gave up 6 bases and J gave up 3 bases, with 6 bases separating them. The CDR3 nucleotides read TGTGCCAGCAGTTCTTACTACGAGCAGTACTTC. It is translated as CASSSYYEQYF.

The chain uses TRBV6-6 and TRBJ2-7; 12 bases agree with TRBD1. The CDR3 has 14 amino acids. The germline V gene has CDR1 MNHNY and CDR2 SVGAGI (reference sequence). Trimming cost V 6 bases and J 6 bases; bases outside gene matches: 6. The CDR3 spells CASRGQGAVGEQYF. The CDR3 DNA reads TGTGCCAGCAGGGGACAGGGGGCGGTTGGCGAGCAGTACTTC.

The rearrangement uses TRBV18 and TRBJ2-3, with TRBD2 identical over 8 bases. V gave up 3 bases and J gave up 3 bases; unmatched junction bases: 8. Germline V gives CDR1 KGHSH, CDR2 LQKENI. CDR3 size: 16 residues. In nucleotides, the CDR3 is TGTGCCAGCTCACCCGCGGTAGCGGGGCTGACAGATACGCAGTATTTT. Translated: CASSPAVAGLTDTQYF.

In DNA, the CDR3 is TGCGCCAGCAGCCACTCGCCGGGACAGGGTATCACTGAAGCTTTCTTT. It specifies CASSHSPGQGITEAFF. This rearrangement joins TRBV5-1 to TRBJ1-1; 9 bases agree with TRBD1. V lost 4 bases, J lost 4 bases, and 11 bases stayed unmatched. CDR3 size: 16 residues. Looked up from germline, CDR1 is SGHRS and CDR2 is YFSETQ.

V and J are TRBV5-8 and TRBJ1-2; D perhaps matches TRBD1 (6 bases). From germline, CDR1 is SGHTS and CDR2 YDEGEE. The CDR3 covers 13 residues. V was shortened by 7 bases and J by 3 bases, with 13 bases between the two germline ends. The CDR3: CASGTGNDYGYTF. Here the CDR3 DNA reads TGTGCCAGCGGCACAGGGAATGACTATGGCTACACCTTC.

The V call is TRBV29-1, the J call TRBJ2-2; TRBD2 matches 15 bases. The CDR3 has 14 residues. The V and J ends lost 6 bases and 7 bases, in that order; junction bases with no gene match: 3. CDR1 and CDR2 (germline): SQVTM, ANQGSEA. CDR3 residues: CSVGLAGGLGELFF. The CDR3 DNA follows: TGCAGCGTCGGACTAGCGGGAGGGCTCGGGGAGCTGTTTTTT.

This sequence joins TRBV9 and TRBJ2-6, with D perhaps TRBD1 (6 bases). Germline CDR1 is SGDLS and CDR2 is YYNGEE. V was pared by 4 bases and J by 0 bases, with 8 bases between. There are 15 residues in the CDR3. CDR3 DNA sequence: TGTGCCAGCAGCCCGACAGGCTCTGGGGCCAACGTCCTGACTTTC. It yields the protein CASSPTGSGANVLTF.

J is TRBJ1-4 and V is TRBV9, with TRBD1 matching over 10 bases. With V trimmed by 3 bases and J by 11 bases, 7 bases remained unmatched. The CDR3 length is 14 residues. CDR1 and CDR2 from the germline V gene are SGDLS and YYNGEE. CDR3 in amino acids: CASSALDRGGKLFF. CDR3 coding DNA: TGTGCCAGCAGCGCTTTGGACAGGGGGGGGAAACTGTTTTTT.

DNA of the CDR3: TGTGCCAGCTCCCTCCGAAACCAAATGGACAGGAGGAGGGGTCAGCCCCAGCATTTT. This codes for CASSLRNQMDRRRGQPQHF. The chain recombines TRBV18 with TRBJ1-5; 7 bases are a match to TRBD1. The V gene's germline CDR1 is KGHSH and CDR2 LQKENI. This CDR3 is 19 amino acids long. J gave up 6 bases and V 6 bases, and 23 bases lay outside the gene matches.

The chain combines TRBV9 with TRBJ2-3, with 10 nucleotides matching TRBD2. CDR1 is SGDLS and CDR2 is YYNGEE in the germline V gene. The V gene end was trimmed by 0 bases and the J gene end by 6 bases; junction bases not matched to a gene: 7. The CDR3 totals 16 residues. CDR3 nucleotide sequence: TGTGCCAGCAGCGTAGGGAGCGGGGGGGCGCGGGATACGCAGTATTTT. The encoded protein is CASSVGSGGARDTQYF.

V is TRBV6-1 and J is TRBJ2-7, with 7 nucleotides matching TRBD1. Germline V gene sequence: CDR1 MNHNS, CDR2 SASEGT. With V trimmed by 7 bases and J by 1 base, 10 bases remained unmatched. The CDR3 length is 15 residues. This chain's CDR3 is CASTRTDRVSYEQYF. The CDR3 DNA is TGTGCCAGCACCAGAACCGACAGGGTTTCCTACGAGCAGTACTTC.

The count of this clone is one. This sequence joins TRBV18 and TRBJ1-4, with a tentative D call TRBD1 (6 bases). V shed 1 base and J shed 5 bases, with 11 bases lying between them. This CDR3 has 15 residues. In germline, CDR1 is KGHSH, CDR2 LQKENI. In DNA form, the CDR3 reads TGTGCCAGCTCACCACAGGGGGATTCGAATGAAAAACTGTTTTTT. Amino acids: CASSPQGDSNEKLFF.

This clone was detected only a few times. This chain joins TRBV28 and TRBJ2-1, with a weak D call TRBD2 (6 bases). Per the germline V gene, CDR1 is MDHEN and CDR2 is SYDVKM. The CDR3 is 15 residues long. Trimming took off 6 bases at V and 5 bases at J, with 17 bases between the two ends. In DNA, the CDR3 is TGTGCCAGCAGAAGGAGGGTAAAGGAGGACAATGAGCAGTTCTTC. Translated: CASRRRVKEDNEQFF.

This clone was picked up one time. V usage is TRBV5-4 and J usage is TRBJ2-3; 9 bases map to TRBD1. Germline lookup yields CDR1 SGHNT and CDR2 YYREEE (reference sequence). V was clipped by 4 bases and J by 4 bases; unmatched bases: 4. This CDR3 spans 14 amino acids. CDR3 coding DNA: TGTGCCAGCAGCCCGGGACAGGGCCCAGATACGCAGTATTTT. Translated: CASSPGQGPDTQYF.

For the CDR3, the DNA is TGTGCCAGCAGTTTTAGTGCCAGGGCAGGGAACACTGAAGCTTTCTTT. It encodes CASSFSARAGNTEAFF. V is TRBV28 and J is TRBJ1-1; the D gene is possibly TRBD1 (5 bases). CDR1 and CDR2 (germline): MDHEN, SYDVKM. CDR3 size: 16 residues. V shed 3 bases and J shed 1 base, with 15 bases lying between them.

This clone was observed a handful of times. The chain combines TRBV6-1 with TRBJ1-2; 9 nucleotides line up with TRBD1. CDR3 length equals 14 residues. CDR1 and CDR2 from the germline V gene are MNHNS and SASEGT. J lost 8 bases, V lost 6 bases, and 10 bases had no gene match. CDR3 sequence reads: CASRGGTGYSGYTF. CDR3 coding DNA: TGTGCCAGCAGGGGCGGGACAGGGTACTCGGGCTACACCTTC.